The 31 T cell receptor beta chains reported below all come from one sample, sequenced in a study of blood T cell repertoires in COVID-19. The method was immunoSEQ multiplex PCR; TCRdb's version includes in-frame clones alone and lacks a portion of them. The data hold 200,000 to 250,000 clones, with roughly 87% observed a single time. Material: PBMCs or T cells enriched from blood (not recorded which). The receptors shown here come from a man aged 18 to 30 with acute COVID-19.

The J gene is TRBJ1-3, the V gene TRBV5-1; unclear D gene. V was shortened by 0 bases and J by 10 bases, with 8 bases between the two germline ends. The length of the CDR3 is 12 residues. CDR1 is SGHRS, CDR2 YFSETQ, per germline. The CDR3 sequence: CASSLVGRTIYF. DNA for the CDR3: TGCGCCAGCAGCTTGGTTGGGCGTACCATATATTTT.

This sequence joins TRBV28 and TRBJ2-7, with 7 bases matching TRBD1. The CDR3 length is 14 residues. V lost 7 bases to trimming and J lost 3 bases; unmatched junction nucleotides: 9. Germline V gene data show CDR1 as MDHEN and CDR2 as SYDVKM. CDR3 nucleotides: TGTGCCAGCAAAGGGACAGTGAACCTCTACGAGCAGTACTTC. The encoded protein is CASKGTVNLYEQYF. Looking up the rest from reference TRBV28 and TRBJ2-7 gives the full variable domain: DVKVTQSSRYLVKRTGEKVFLECVQDMDHENMFWYRQDPGLGLRLIYFSYDVKMKEKGDIPEGYSVSREKKERFSLILESASTNQTSMYLCASKGTVNLYEQYFGPGTRLTVT.

The V call is TRBV9, the J call TRBJ2-1; D perhaps matches TRBD1 (6 bases). V was shortened by 2 bases and J by 2 bases, with 11 bases between the two germline ends. The CDR3 loop spans 15 amino acids. Looked up from germline, CDR1 is SGDLS and CDR2 is YYNGEE. CDR3 region: CASSVNRDPYNEQFF. CDR3 DNA sequence: TGTGCCAGCAGCGTTAACAGGGACCCCTACAATGAGCAGTTCTTC.

This chain links TRBV3-1 (or the pseudogene TRBV3-2) with TRBJ1-2; D is unresolved. CDR1 is LGHDT, CDR2 YNNKEL, per germline (reference sequence). The CDR3 extends over 15 amino acids. V was pared by 3 bases and J by 8 bases, with 19 bases between. The CDR3 region is CASSHPRLPRRGYTF. The CDR3, as DNA: TGTGCCAGCAGCCACCCGCGACTCCCGAGGAGAGGCTACACCTTC.

The CDR3: CASSLSPLVFTSTDTQYF. The DNA of the CDR3 is TGTGCCAGCAGTTTATCCCCATTAGTATTTACTAGCACAGATACGCAGTATTTT. The V gene is TRBV27, the J gene TRBJ2-3; no definite D call. The V end was cut by 0 bases, the J end by 0 bases, with 16 bases between. The CDR3 length is 18 residues. Germline values: CDR1 MNHEY, CDR2 SMNVEV (reference sequence).

The sample holds a few counts of this clone. The chain joins TRBV28 to TRBJ2-1; maybe TRBD1 (6 bases). The germline V and J ends were trimmed by 7 bases and 9 bases, with 22 bases remaining between them. In germline, CDR1 is MDHEN, CDR2 SYDVKM. The CDR3 sequence is 15 residues long. This chain's CDR3 is CASKKSGQTRPEQFF. The CDR3 DNA reads as TGTGCCAGCAAGAAATCGGGACAAACTCGTCCTGAGCAGTTCTTC.

The V gene is TRBV5-8, the J gene TRBJ2-2, with 11 bases identical to TRBD1. Losses at the gene ends were 2 bases for V and 4 bases for J; bases not matched to a gene: 4. The CDR3 runs 16 residues. From germline, CDR1 is SGHTS and CDR2 YDEGEE. The CDR3 sequence: CASSFRDRGSTGELFF. The CDR3 coding sequence is TGTGCCAGCAGCTTCCGGGACAGGGGGTCCACCGGGGAGCTGTTTTTT.

CDR3 in DNA: TGTGCCATCAGCACAAACACTGAAGCTTTCTTT. Translated, it gives CAISTNTEAFF. The chain employs TRBV10-3 and TRBJ1-1; no clear D gene. CDR1 and CDR2 from the germline V gene are ENHRY and SYGVKD. The CDR3 contains 11 residues. The germline V and J ends were trimmed by 6 bases and 2 bases, with 4 bases remaining between them.

A single count supports this clone. The V gene is TRBV6-5, the J gene TRBJ2-2; D may be TRBD2 (5 bases). Trimming stripped 2 bases from V and 4 bases from J, with 11 bases between. The CDR3 runs 15 residues. Looked up from germline, CDR1 is MNHEY and CDR2 is SVGAGI. The CDR3 spells CASSYGSLATGELFF. The CDR3 DNA reads TGTGCCAGCAGTTACGGCAGTCTAGCCACCGGGGAGCTGTTTTTT.

The V and J genes are TRBV7-2 and TRBJ2-2; TRBD2 aligns across 12 bases. This CDR3 is 16 amino acids long. Germline CDR1 SGHTA, CDR2 FQGNSA. The V gene end was trimmed by 4 bases and the J gene end by 5 bases; junction bases not matched to a gene: 5. Written as DNA, the CDR3 is TGTGCCAGCAGCTCAGGACTAGCGGGAAGGACCGGGGAGCTGTTTTTT. Amino acids: CASSSGLAGRTGELFF.

This sequence joins TRBV27 and TRBJ2-7; possible D gene TRBD1, 5 bases. Trimming removed 4 bases at V and 9 bases at J, with 10 bases between. The CDR3 runs to 11 residues. Germline V lookup: CDR1 MNHEY, CDR2 SMNVEV (reference sequence). The DNA of the CDR3 is TGTGCCAGCAGTTCTGCTAGGGGGCAGTACTTC. Translating gives CASSSARGQYF.

This chain joins TRBV11-2 and TRBJ2-7, with D possibly being TRBD2 (6 bases). Germline V lookup: CDR1 SGHAT, CDR2 FQNNGV. This CDR3 is 15 amino acids long. The V and J ends lost 5 bases and 7 bases respectively, with 21 bases between them. The CDR3 region has the DNA TGTGCCAGCAGCCCCTCTTATACGGGAGTGAGGGAGCAGTACTTC. Residues: CASSPSYTGVREQYF.

V usage is TRBV28 and J usage is TRBJ2-5; 12 positions agree with TRBD2. The CDR3 is 17 residues long. Per the germline V gene, CDR1 is MDHEN and CDR2 is SYDVKM. After removal of 5 bases from V and 1 base from J, the junction contained 8 bases not matched to a gene. CDR3 in amino acids: CASSIPTSGRGQETQYF. Here the CDR3 DNA reads TGTGCCAGCAGTATCCCGACTAGCGGGAGAGGCCAAGAGACCCAGTACTTC.

The chain combines TRBV27 with TRBJ2-3; TRBD2 aligns across 11 bases. With 0 bases clipped from V and 3 bases from J, the junction kept 5 bases outside the gene matches. Germline V gene sequence: CDR1 MNHEY, CDR2 SMNVEV (reference sequence). CDR3 length: 17 residues. CDR3 loop: CASSLSVGLAATDTQYF. The DNA for the CDR3 is TGTGCCAGCAGTTTATCGGTGGGACTAGCGGCGACAGATACGCAGTATTTT.

The chain carries TRBV9 and TRBJ2-1, with D maybe TRBD1 (6 bases). CDR3 length: 15 residues. V lost 2 bases, J lost 4 bases, and 13 bases lay in between. From germline, CDR1 is SGDLS and CDR2 YYNGEE. Here the CDR3 reads CASSVRGIAYNEQFF. In DNA, the CDR3 is TGTGCCAGCAGCGTGAGGGGGATAGCTTACAATGAGCAGTTCTTC.

The J gene is TRBJ2-5, the V gene TRBV4-1; the D is unclear. Trimming took off 3 bases at V and 1 base at J, with 9 bases between the two ends. The CDR3 has 14 residues. CDR1 MGHRA and CDR2 YSYEKL come from the germline V gene. CDR3 residues: CASSHPMRQETQYF. The CDR3 nucleotides read TGCGCCAGCAGCCATCCCATGCGCCAAGAGACCCAGTACTTC.

DNA of the CDR3: TGTGCCAGTAGTATCCCGGACAGTAATGAAAAACTGTTTTTT. It codes for CASSIPDSNEKLFF. The chain uses TRBV19 and TRBJ1-4; D might be TRBD1 (6 bases). Per the germline V gene, CDR1 is LNHDA and CDR2 is SQIVND (reference sequence). With 3 bases removed from V and 4 bases from J, the gap between germline ends came to 9 bases. This CDR3 has 14 residues.

The chain is built from TRBV3-1 (or the pseudogene TRBV3-2) and TRBJ1-2; tentatively, D is TRBD1 (6 bases). Per germline, CDR1 LGHDT and CDR2 YNNKEL (reference sequence). Trimming left V 1 base short and J 3 bases short, with 6 bases between. CDR3 size: 13 residues. DNA of the CDR3: TGTGCCAGCAGCCAAGGGACAGACTATGGCTACACCTTC. Protein sequence: CASSQGTDYGYTF.

In this sample, this clone turned up a few times. The rearrangement joins TRBV6-5 to TRBJ2-5, with 7 positions matching TRBD2. The CDR3 loop spans 13 amino acids. The V gene end was trimmed by 3 bases and the J gene end by 7 bases; junction bases not matched to a gene: 5. Germline loops: CDR1 MNHEY, CDR2 SVGAGI. CDR3 region: CASSYGEGRTQYF. CDR3 DNA: TGTGCCAGCAGTTATGGGGAGGGGCGGACCCAGTACTTC.

The count of this clone is one. This chain uses TRBV7-2 with TRBJ2-7, with TRBD2 as a possible D gene (6 bases). Trimming cost V 5 bases and J 6 bases, with 17 bases left between them. The germline gives CDR1 SGHTA, CDR2 FQGNSA. The CDR3 is 14 residues long. The CDR3 DNA reads TGTGCCAGCAGCCCGAGCAGCGAGGAGGGCGAGCAGTACTTC. Translation gives CASSPSSEEGEQYF.

The rearrangement links TRBV9 to TRBJ2-1; D uncertain. CDR1 and CDR2 (germline): SGDLS, YYNGEE. This CDR3 has 14 residues. Trimming removed 4 bases at V and 0 bases at J, with 8 bases between. CDR3 DNA: TGTGCCAGCAGCCCTTGGGCCTCCTACAATGAGCAGTTCTTC. This codes for CASSPWASYNEQFF.

This chain connects TRBV7-9 to TRBJ2-1; D ambiguous. The CDR3 runs to 12 residues. V lost 2 bases, J lost 10 bases, and 9 bases lay in between. Germline assignment: CDR1 SEHNR and CDR2 FQNEAQ (reference sequence). Here the CDR3 reads CASSLILGEQFF. The CDR3 region has the DNA TGTGCCAGCAGCTTAATCCTCGGGGAGCAGTTCTTC.

Only a few counts were recorded for this clone. This rearrangement joins TRBV29-1 to TRBJ1-1, with D unclear. Between the trimmed V and J ends, which lost 3 bases and 7 bases, there was a span of 12 bases. The germline gives CDR1 SQVTM, CDR2 ANQGSEA. CDR3 length: 12 residues. The CDR3: CSVDPSAGEAFF. CDR3 bases: TGCAGCGTTGACCCCAGCGCGGGTGAAGCTTTCTTT. Looking up the rest from reference TRBV29-1 and TRBJ1-1 gives the full variable domain: SAVISQKPSRDICQRGTSLTIQCQVDSQVTMMFWYRQQPGQSLTLIATANQGSEATYESGFVIDKFPISRPNLTFSTLTVSNMSPEDSSIYLCSVDPSAGEAFFGQGTRLTVV.

To note about this clone: Germline is not matched at one junction end, which may reflect a read error. The chain has TRBV11-2 and TRBJ1-5; D remains unclear. Germline-derived CDR1 and CDR2 are SGHAT and FQNNGV. The CDR3 has 12 amino acids. In DNA form, the CDR3 reads TGTGCCAGCAGCCTAGACCAACAGCCCCAGCATTTT. Its translation is CASSLDQQPQHF.

CDR3 in amino acids: CASSLGDTSFQETQYF. CDR3 nucleotide sequence: TGTGCCAGCAGTTTGGGGGACACTTCGTTCCAAGAGACCCAGTACTTC. V usage is TRBV28 and J usage is TRBJ2-5, with D perhaps matching TRBD1 (6 bases). From germline, CDR1 is MDHEN and CDR2 SYDVKM. V was shortened by 3 bases and J by 1 base, with 15 bases between the two germline ends. The CDR3 loop spans 16 amino acids.

J is TRBJ2-1 and V is TRBV4-2, with 7 bases lining up with TRBD2. The V gene end was trimmed by 8 bases and the J gene end by 0 bases; junction bases not matched to a gene: 4. The CDR3 contains 14 residues. From germline, CDR1 is LGHNA and CDR2 YNFKEQ. The CDR3 sequence: CASELADSYNEQFF. CDR3 in DNA: TGTGCCAGCGAGCTAGCGGACTCCTACAATGAGCAGTTCTTC.

The chain links TRBV28 to TRBJ2-7; 8 nucleotides align to TRBD1. CDR3 length: 14 residues. Germline assignment: CDR1 MDHEN and CDR2 SYDVKM. The V gene end was trimmed by 3 bases and the J gene end by 6 bases; junction bases not matched to a gene: 7. The CDR3 region is CASSLGQDGSEQYF. DNA for the CDR3: TGTGCCAGCAGTTTGGGACAGGATGGGTCCGAGCAGTACTTC.

The chain has TRBV27 and TRBJ1-1, with TRBD1 matching over 7 bases. V gave up 3 bases and J gave up 4 bases; unmatched junction bases: 5. This CDR3 is 14 amino acids long. Per the germline V gene, CDR1 is MNHEY and CDR2 is SMNVEV (reference sequence). CDR3 nucleotides: TGTGCCAGCAGTTTGACAGGGAGAGGCACTGAAGCTTTCTTT. Translating gives CASSLTGRGTEAFF.

The chain has TRBV28 and TRBJ2-7, with a possible D match to TRBD1 (5 bases). Germline V gene data show CDR1 as MDHEN and CDR2 as SYDVKM. The CDR3 is 14 amino acids. The V gene lost 4 bases and the J gene lost 5 bases, with 15 bases spanning the gap. The CDR3: CASSSGAGYNEQYF. CDR3 bases: TGTGCCAGCAGTTCGGGTGCAGGGTACAACGAGCAGTACTTC.

Comments on this clone: One end of the junction varies from germline; a read error may be responsible. The V and J genes are TRBV5-1 and TRBJ2-2; 7 bases are shared with TRBD2. The CDR3 spans 12 residues. From germline, CDR1 is SGHRS and CDR2 YFSETQ. CDR3: CASSLDGGGLFF. DNA of the CDR3: TGCGCCAGCAGCTTGGATGGCGGGGGGCTGTTTTTT.

This chain uses TRBV19 with TRBJ2-7, with D possibly matching TRBD1 (6 bases). The germline V and J ends were trimmed by 4 bases and 0 bases, with 7 bases remaining between them. Germline V gene lookup returns CDR1 LNHDA and CDR2 SQIVND (reference sequence). The CDR3 loop spans 13 amino acids. The CDR3 is CASSTGASYEQYF. DNA of the CDR3: TGTGCCAGTAGTACAGGGGCCTCCTACGAGCAGTACTTC. Supplemented by reference TRBV19 and TRBJ2-7, the full variable domain reads DGGITQSPKYLFRKEGQNVTLSCEQNLNHDAMYWYRQDPGQGLRLIYYSQIVNDFQKGDIAEGYSVSREKKESFPLTVTSAQKNPTAFYLCASSTGASYEQYFGPGTRLTVT.